This section outlines one T cell receptor (beta chain) sequence together with its context. Its specificity is unknown. Investigators sought sequencing depths of between 1 in 200,000 and 1 in 1 million T cells. The method was immunoSEQ multiplex PCR; TCRdb's version includes in-frame clones alone and lacks a portion of them. Of 200,000 to 250,000 clones listed, roughly three quarters are singletons. This entry belongs to a study of cytotoxic CD8 clonotypes in ibrutinib-treated CLL. Study-level points and caveats: In comparison with age-matched healthy donors, baseline clonality was higher and tracked circulating CD8+ T-cell counts.

The V and J ends lost 4 bases and 5 bases respectively, with 11 bases between them. This CDR3 contains 13 residues. The germline V gene has CDR1 GTSNPN and CDR2 SVGIG (reference sequence). This sequence originates from a human donor with chronic lymphocytic leukemia. This rearrangement joins TRBV30 to TRBJ1-4; D uncertain. Sequenced here: PBMCs, sampled after 12 months of ibrutinib treatment. The DNA of the CDR3 is TGTGCCTGGAATAGCCTGGGGAATGAAAAACTGTTTTTT. Translating it yields CAWNSLGNEKLFF.